This T cell receptor (beta chain) appears in the sequencing data of a study of cytomegalovirus exposure and HLA in healthy donors. With 60 Vbeta and 13 Jbeta primers, the PCR was carried out. Sequenced by immunoSEQ multiplex PCR; TCRdb stores in-frame clones only, minus some. The sample includes about 190,000 clones, 70% to 85% seen only once; the top ten take roughly 3.6%. Between the trimmed V and J ends, which lost 4 bases and 6 bases, there was a span of 19 bases. The CDR3 loop spans 16 amino acids. Germline CDR1 reads MGHRA; CDR2 reads YSYEKL. This clone has just a few counts. The sequenced sample consisted of PBMCs. This clonotype originated in a man in his forties or fifties in good health and CMV-seropositive. This chain uses TRBV4-1 with TRBJ2-1; D is perhaps TRBD2 (6 bases). For the CDR3, the DNA is TGCGCCAGCAGCCGACTCCGGGGGTCGGGGATCAATGAGCAGTTCTTC. As protein: CASSRLRGSGINEQFF.